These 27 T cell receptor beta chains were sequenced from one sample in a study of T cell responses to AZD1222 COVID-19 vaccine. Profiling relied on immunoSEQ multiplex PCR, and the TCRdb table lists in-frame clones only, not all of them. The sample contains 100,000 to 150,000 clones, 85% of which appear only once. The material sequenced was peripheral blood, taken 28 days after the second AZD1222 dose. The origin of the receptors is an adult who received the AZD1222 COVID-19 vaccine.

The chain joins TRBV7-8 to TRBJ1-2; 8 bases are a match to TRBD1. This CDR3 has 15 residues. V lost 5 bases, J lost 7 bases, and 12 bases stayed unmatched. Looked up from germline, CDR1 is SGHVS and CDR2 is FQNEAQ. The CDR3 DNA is TGTGCCAGCAGCCCTACTTCTCAGGGGGCGGGTGGCTACACCTTC. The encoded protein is CASSPTSQGAGGYTF.

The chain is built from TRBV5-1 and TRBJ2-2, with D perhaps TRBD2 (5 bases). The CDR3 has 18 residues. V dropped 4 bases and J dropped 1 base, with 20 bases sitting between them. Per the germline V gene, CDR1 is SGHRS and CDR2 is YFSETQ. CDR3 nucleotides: TGCGCCAGCAGCAGAACGAGGGTCCAAATCGGGAACACCGGGGAGCTGTTTTTT. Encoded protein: CASSRTRVQIGNTGELFF.

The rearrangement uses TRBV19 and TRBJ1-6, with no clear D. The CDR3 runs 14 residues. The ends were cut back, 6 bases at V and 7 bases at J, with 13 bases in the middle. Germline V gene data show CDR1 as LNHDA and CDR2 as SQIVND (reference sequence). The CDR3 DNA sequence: TGTGCCAGTAGCCCTGGGTCAAAAAATTCACCCCTCCACTTT. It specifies CASSPGSKNSPLHF.

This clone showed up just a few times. The CDR3 spells CATRGGPEAFF. DNA of the CDR3: TGTGCCACTCGGGGGGGCCCTGAAGCTTTCTTT. The V and J genes are TRBV19 and TRBJ1-1; tentative D call: TRBD1 (6 bases). This CDR3 region has 11 residues. Germline CDR1 is LNHDA and CDR2 is SQIVND (reference sequence). Trimming stripped 10 bases from V and 6 bases from J, with 12 bases between.

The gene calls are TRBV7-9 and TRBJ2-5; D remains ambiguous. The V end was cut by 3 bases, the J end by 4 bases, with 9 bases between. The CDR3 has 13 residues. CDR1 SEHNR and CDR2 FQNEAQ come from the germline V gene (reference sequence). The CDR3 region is CASSFRGGETQYF. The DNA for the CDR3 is TGTGCCAGCAGCTTCAGAGGTGGAGAGACCCAGTACTTC.

CDR3 DNA sequence: TGCAGCGTTGAAGATCAAGCCGGTGCCAACTACAATGAGCAGTTCTTC. It codes for CSVEDQAGANYNEQFF. The chain carries TRBV29-1 and TRBJ2-1; D gene unclear. This CDR3 has 16 amino acids. Per the germline V gene, CDR1 is SQVTM and CDR2 is ANQGSEA. The V end was cut by 0 bases, the J end by 3 bases, with 15 bases between.

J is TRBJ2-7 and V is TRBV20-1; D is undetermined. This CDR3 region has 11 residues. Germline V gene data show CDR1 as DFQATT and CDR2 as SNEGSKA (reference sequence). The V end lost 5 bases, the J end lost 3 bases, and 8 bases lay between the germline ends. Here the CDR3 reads CSALSNYEQYF. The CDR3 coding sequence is TGCAGTGCTTTAAGCAACTACGAGCAGTACTTC.

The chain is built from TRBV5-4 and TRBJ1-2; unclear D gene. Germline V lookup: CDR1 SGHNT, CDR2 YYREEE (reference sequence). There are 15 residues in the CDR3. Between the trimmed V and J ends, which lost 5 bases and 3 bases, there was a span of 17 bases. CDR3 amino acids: CASRPTEGPYYGYTF. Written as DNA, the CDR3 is TGTGCCAGCAGACCTACCGAGGGCCCGTACTATGGCTACACCTTC.

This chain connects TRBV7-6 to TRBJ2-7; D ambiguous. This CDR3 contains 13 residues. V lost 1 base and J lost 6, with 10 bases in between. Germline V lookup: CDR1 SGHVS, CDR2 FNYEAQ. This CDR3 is CASSLGLEGEQYF. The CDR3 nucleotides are TGTGCCAGCAGCTTAGGGCTAGAAGGCGAGCAGTACTTC.

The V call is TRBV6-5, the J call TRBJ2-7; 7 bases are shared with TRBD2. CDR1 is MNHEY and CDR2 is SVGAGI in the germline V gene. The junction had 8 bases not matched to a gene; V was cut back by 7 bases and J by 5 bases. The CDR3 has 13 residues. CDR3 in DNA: TGTGCCAGCATGGTAACGGGGGGAGACGAGCAGTACTTC. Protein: CASMVTGGDEQYF.

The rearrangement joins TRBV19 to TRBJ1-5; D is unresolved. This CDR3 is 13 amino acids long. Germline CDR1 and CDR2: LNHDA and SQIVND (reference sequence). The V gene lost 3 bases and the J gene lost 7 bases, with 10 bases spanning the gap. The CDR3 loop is CASSIPRRQPQHF. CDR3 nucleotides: TGTGCCAGTAGTATCCCAAGACGCCAGCCCCAGCATTTT.

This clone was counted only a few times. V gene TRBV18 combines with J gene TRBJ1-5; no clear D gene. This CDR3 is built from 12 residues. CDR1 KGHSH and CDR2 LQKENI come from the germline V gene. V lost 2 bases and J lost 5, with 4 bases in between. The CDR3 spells CASSPGDQPQHF. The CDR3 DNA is TGTGCCAGCTCACCAGGGGATCAGCCCCAGCATTTT.

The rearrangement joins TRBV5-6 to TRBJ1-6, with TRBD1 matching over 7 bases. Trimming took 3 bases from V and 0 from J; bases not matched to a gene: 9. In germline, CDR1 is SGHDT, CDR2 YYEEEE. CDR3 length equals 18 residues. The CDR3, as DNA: TGTGCCAGCAGCTATTCTCCCAGGGGGTACTCCTATAATTCACCCCTCCACTTT. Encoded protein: CASSYSPRGYSYNSPLHF.

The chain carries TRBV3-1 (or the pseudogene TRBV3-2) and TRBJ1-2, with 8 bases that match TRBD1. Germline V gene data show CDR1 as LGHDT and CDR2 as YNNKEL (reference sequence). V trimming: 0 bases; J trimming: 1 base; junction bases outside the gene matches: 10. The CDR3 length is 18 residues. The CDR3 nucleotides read TGTGCCAGCAGCCAAGAAGTGACAGGGGTGGGGAGTAACTATGGCTACACCTTC. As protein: CASSQEVTGVGSNYGYTF.

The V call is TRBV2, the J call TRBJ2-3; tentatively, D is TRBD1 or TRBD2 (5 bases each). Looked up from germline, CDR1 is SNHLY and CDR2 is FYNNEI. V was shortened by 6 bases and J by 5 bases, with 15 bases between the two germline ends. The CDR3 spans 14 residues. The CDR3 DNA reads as TGTGCCAGCAGATGGGGTCAGGGAGAAGATACGCAGTATTTT. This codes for CASRWGQGEDTQYF.

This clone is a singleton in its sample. CDR3 in DNA: TGTGCCAGCAGCTTAGCCGGGACAGGGGGCGGCTACACCTTC. It encodes CASSLAGTGGGYTF. The chain couples TRBV11-2 to TRBJ1-2; the match to TRBD1 covers 12 bases. CDR3 length: 14 amino acids. Germline CDR1 reads SGHAT; CDR2 reads FQNNGV. V shed 1 base, J shed 8 bases, and the junction held 2 bases outside the gene matches.

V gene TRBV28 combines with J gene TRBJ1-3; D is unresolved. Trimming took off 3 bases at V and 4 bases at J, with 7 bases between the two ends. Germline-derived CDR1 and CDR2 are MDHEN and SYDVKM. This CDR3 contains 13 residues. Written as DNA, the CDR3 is TGTGCCAGCAGTTTGACGGCAGGAAACACCATATATTTT. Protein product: CASSLTAGNTIYF.

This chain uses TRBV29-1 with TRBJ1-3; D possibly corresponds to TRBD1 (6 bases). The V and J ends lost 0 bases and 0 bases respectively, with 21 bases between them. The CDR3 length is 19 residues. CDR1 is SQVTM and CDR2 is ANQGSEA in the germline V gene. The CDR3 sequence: CSVEDTGMEPRTSGNTIYF. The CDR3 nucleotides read TGCAGCGTTGAAGATACAGGGATGGAACCAAGGACCTCTGGAAACACCATATATTTT.

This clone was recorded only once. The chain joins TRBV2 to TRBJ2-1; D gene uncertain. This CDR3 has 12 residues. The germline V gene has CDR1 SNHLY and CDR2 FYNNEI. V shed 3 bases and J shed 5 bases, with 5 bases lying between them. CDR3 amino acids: CASSEYNNEQFF. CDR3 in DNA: TGTGCCAGCAGTGAGTACAACAATGAGCAGTTCTTC. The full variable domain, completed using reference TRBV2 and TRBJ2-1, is EPEVTQTPSHQVTQMGQEVILRCVPISNHLYFYWYRQILGQKVEFLVSFYNNEISEKSEIFDDQFSVERPDGSNFTLKIRSTKLEDSAMYFCASSEYNNEQFFGPGTRLTVL.

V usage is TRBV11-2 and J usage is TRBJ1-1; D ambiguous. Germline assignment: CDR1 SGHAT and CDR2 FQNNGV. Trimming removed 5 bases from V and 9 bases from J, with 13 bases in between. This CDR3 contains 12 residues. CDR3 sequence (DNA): TGTGCCAGCAGCACGACCCGGCTCCAAGCTTTCTTT. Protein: CASSTTRLQAFF.

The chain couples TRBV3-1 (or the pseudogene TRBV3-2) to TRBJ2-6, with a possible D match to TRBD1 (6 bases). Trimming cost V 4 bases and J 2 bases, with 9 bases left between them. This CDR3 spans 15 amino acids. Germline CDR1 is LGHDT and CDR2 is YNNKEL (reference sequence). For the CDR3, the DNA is TGTGCCAGCAGCCCTAACAGGGCTGGGGCCAACGTCCTGACTTTC. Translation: CASSPNRAGANVLTF.

The CDR3 here is CASSFLGGYTF. The CDR3 nucleotides read TGTGCCAGCAGCTTTTTGGGTGGCTACACCTTC. The chain employs TRBV7-2 and TRBJ1-2; D gene unclear. V dropped 3 bases and J dropped 7 bases, with 6 bases sitting between them. This CDR3 has 11 residues. The germline V gene has CDR1 SGHTA and CDR2 FQGNSA. The whole variable domain, filled in from reference TRBV7-2 and TRBJ1-2, reads GAGVSQSPSNKVTEKGKDVELRCDPISGHTALYWYRQSLGQGLEFLIYFQGNSAPDKSGLPSDRFSAERTGGSVSTLTIQRTQQEDSAVYLCASSFLGGYTFGSGTRLTVV.

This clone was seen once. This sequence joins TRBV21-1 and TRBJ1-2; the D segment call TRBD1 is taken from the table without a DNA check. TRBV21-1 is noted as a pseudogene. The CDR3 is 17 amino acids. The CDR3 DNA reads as TGTGCCAGCAGCAAAGTTGGCCCTAGGGGCGCAGAGTATGGCTACACCTTC. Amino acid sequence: CASSKVGPRGAEYGYTF.

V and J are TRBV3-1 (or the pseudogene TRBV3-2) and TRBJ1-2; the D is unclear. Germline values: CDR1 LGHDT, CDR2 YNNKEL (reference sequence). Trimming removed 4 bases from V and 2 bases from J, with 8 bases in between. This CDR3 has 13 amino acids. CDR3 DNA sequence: TGTGCCAGCAGCCTGGCGGACAACTATGGCTACACCTTC. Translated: CASSLADNYGYTF.

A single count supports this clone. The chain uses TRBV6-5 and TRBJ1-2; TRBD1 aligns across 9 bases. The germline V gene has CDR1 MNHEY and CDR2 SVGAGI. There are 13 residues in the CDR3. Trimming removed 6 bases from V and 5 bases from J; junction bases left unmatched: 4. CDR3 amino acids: CASRPGQGYGYTF. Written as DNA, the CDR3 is TGTGCCAGCAGACCCGGACAGGGGTATGGCTACACCTTC.

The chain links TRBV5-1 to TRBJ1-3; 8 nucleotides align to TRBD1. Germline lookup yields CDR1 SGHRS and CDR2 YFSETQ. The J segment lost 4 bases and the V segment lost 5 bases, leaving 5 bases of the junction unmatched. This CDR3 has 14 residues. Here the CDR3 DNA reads TGCGCCAGCAGAATACAGGGGGAAGGAAACACCATATATTTT. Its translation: CASRIQGEGNTIYF.

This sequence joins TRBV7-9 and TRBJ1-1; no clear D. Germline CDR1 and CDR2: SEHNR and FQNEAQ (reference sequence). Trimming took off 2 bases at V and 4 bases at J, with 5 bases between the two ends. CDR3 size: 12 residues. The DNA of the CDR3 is TGTGCCAGCAGCTTAAGGACCACTGAAGCTTTCTTT. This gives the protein CASSLRTTEAFF.